This T cell receptor beta chain originates from a study of early T cells in non-severe SARS-CoV-2 infection. General study results and limits: Missing private and CD4 specificities, VDJdb matching favored anti-spike CD8 responses.

The ends lost 10 bases at V and 2 bases at J; junction bases unmatched: 1. The CDR3 has 13 residues. Per germline, CDR1 MDHEN and CDR2 SYDVKM. This clonotype appeared a few times. Its antigen is undetermined. As part of library construction, unique molecular identifiers were attached to individual cDNA molecules. TCRdb analysed the 5' RACE reads with MiXCR anew, one entry per CDR3 protein. The sample records tens of thousands of distinct CDR3 sequences, less than 20% being singletons. The source is an adult who was a healthcare worker with PCR-confirmed SARS-CoV-2 infection or an uninfected control (not recorded which). Sequencing used whole blood, obtained at baseline. The rearrangement joins TRBV28 to TRBJ2-1; 11 bases line up with TRBD2. DNA of the CDR3: TGTGCCATAGCGGGGGGGACCTACAATGAGCAGTTCTTC. This gives the protein CAIAGGTYNEQFF. The full variable domain, its missing parts supplied by reference TRBV28 and TRBJ2-1, is DVKVTQSSRYLVKRTGEKVFLECVQDMDHENMFWYRQDPGLGLRLIYFSYDVKMKEKGDIPEGYSVSREKKERFSLILESASTNQTSMYLCAIAGGTYNEQFFGPGTRLTVL.